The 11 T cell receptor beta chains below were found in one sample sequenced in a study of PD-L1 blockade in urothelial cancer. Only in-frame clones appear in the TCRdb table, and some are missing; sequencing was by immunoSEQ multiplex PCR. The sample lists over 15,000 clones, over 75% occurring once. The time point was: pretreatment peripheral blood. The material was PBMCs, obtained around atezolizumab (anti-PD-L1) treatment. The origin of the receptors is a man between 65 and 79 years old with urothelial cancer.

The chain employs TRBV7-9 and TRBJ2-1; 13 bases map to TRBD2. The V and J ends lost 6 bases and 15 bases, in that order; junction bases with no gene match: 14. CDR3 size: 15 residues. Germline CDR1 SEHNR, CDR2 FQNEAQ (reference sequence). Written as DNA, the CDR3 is TGTGCCAGCAGTAGACCGGGACTAGCGGGACTAGGGGGGTTCTTC. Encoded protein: CASSRPGLAGLGGFF. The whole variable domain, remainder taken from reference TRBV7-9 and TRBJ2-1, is DTGVSQNPRHKITKRGQNVTFRCDPISEHNRLYWYRQTLGQGPEFLTYFQNEAQLEKSRLLSDRFSAERPKGSFSTLEIQRTEQGDSAMYLCASSRPGLAGLGGFFGPGTRLTVL.

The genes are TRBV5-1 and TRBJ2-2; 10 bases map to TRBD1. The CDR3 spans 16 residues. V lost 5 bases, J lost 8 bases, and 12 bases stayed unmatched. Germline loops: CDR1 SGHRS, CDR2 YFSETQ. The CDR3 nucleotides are TGCGCCAGCAGTTCCACCGGGACAGGGGTGTTTGGGGAGCTGTTTTTT. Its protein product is CASSSTGTGVFGELFF.

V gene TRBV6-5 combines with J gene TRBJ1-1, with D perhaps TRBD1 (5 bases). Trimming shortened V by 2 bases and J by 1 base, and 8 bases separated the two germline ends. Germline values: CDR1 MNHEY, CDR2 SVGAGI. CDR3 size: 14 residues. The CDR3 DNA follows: TGTGCCAGCAGTTACGTCGGGGGGAACACTGAAGCTTTCTTT. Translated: CASSYVGGNTEAFF.

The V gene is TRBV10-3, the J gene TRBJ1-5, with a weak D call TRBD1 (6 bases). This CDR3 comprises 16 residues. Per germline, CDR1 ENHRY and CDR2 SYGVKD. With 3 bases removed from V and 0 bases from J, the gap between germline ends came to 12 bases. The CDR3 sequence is CAISDRTQGSNQPQHF. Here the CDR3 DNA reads TGTGCCATCAGTGACAGAACACAGGGTAGCAATCAGCCCCAGCATTTT.

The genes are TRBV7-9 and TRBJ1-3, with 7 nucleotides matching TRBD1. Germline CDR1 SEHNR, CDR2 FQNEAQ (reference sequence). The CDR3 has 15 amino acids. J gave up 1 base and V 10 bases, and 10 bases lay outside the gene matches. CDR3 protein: CATPDRAVSGNTIYF. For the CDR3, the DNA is TGTGCCACCCCAGACAGGGCTGTGTCTGGAAACACCATATATTTT.

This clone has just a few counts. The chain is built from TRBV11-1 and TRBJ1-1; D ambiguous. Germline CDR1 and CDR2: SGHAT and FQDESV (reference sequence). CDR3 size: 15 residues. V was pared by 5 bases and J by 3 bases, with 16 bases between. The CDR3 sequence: CASSILSTVDTEAFF. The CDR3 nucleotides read TGTGCCAGCAGCATCCTATCGACTGTGGACACTGAAGCTTTCTTT.

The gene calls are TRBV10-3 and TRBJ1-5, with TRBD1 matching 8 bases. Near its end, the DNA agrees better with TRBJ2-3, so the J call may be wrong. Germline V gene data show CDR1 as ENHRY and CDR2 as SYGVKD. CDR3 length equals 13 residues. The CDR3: CAISVQGDQPQYF. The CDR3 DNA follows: TGTGCCATCAGTGTACAGGGGGATCAGCCCCAGTATTTT.

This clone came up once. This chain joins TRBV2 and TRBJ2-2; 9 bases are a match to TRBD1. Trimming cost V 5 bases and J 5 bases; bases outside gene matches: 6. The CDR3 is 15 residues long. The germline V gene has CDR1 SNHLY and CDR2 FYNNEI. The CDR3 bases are TGTGCCAGCAGTCCTGACAGGGGGGGTACCGGGGAGCTGTTTTTT. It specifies CASSPDRGGTGELFF.

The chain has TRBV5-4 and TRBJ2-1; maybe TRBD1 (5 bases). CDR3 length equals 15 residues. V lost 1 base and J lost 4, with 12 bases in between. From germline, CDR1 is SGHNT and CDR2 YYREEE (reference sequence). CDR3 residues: CASSLQGTKYNEQFF. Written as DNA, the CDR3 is TGTGCCAGCAGCTTGCAGGGTACGAAGTACAATGAGCAGTTCTTC.

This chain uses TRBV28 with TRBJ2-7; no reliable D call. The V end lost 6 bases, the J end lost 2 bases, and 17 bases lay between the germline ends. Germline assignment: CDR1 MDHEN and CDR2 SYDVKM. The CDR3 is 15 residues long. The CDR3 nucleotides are TGTGCCAGCAGCGAAATGGCACAATACCCCTACGAGCAGTACTTC. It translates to CASSEMAQYPYEQYF.

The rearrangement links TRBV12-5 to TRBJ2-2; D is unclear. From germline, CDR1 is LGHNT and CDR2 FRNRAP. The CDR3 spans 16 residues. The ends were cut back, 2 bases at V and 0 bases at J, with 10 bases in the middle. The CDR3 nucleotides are TGTGCTAGTGGTTTGATAGCCAGCGCGAACACCGGGGAGCTGTTTTTT. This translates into CASGLIASANTGELFF.